The 19 T cell receptor beta chains in this list originate from one sample, sequenced in a study of CD8 T cells in ankylosing spondylitis. TCRdb reprocessed the 5' RACE reads via MiXCR and lists one record per CDR3 protein. Counted here are more than 250,000 distinct CDR3 sequences, 11% occurring once; the ten biggest clones make up about 10%. The sequenced sample consisted of blood, either unsorted or a sorted T cell fraction (not recorded which). These receptors were taken from a female donor with ankylosing spondylitis or in good health (not recorded which).

In its sample, this clonotype was seen many times. The chain has TRBV20-1 and TRBJ1-1, with D possibly being TRBD1 (6 bases). Trimming shortened V by 0 bases and J by 0 bases, and 11 bases separated the two germline ends. There are 15 residues in the CDR3. Per germline, CDR1 DFQATT and CDR2 SNEGSKA (reference sequence). CDR3 region: CSARDAGGMNTEAFF. Here the CDR3 DNA reads TGCAGTGCTAGAGATGCCGGGGGCATGAACACTGAAGCTTTCTTT.

Of note for this clonotype: This may arise from a read error, as a much more abundant clone is one base away. The chain uses TRBV5-1 and TRBJ1-4, with 7 bases identical to TRBD1. Germline CDR1 SGHRS, CDR2 YFSETQ. J gave up 10 bases and V 1 base, and 4 bases lay outside the gene matches. The CDR3 is 13 amino acids. CDR3 residues: CASSLTGDVKLFF. The CDR3 DNA is TGCGCCAGCAGCTTGACAGGGGATGTAAAACTGTTTTTT.

This clonotype was found many times. V and J are TRBV28 and TRBJ1-1; D not resolved. Germline values: CDR1 MDHEN, CDR2 SYDVKM. The CDR3 loop spans 11 amino acids. Trimming left V 8 bases short and J 10 bases short, with 14 bases between. The CDR3: CASATWAGAFF. CDR3 DNA: TGTGCCAGCGCGACCTGGGCGGGAGCTTTCTTT.

At least ten counts were recorded for this clonotype. The rearrangement joins TRBV5-5 to TRBJ1-1, with TRBD1 matching over 7 bases. J was trimmed by 1 base and V by 4 bases; bases with no gene match: 4. The CDR3 consists of 14 residues. The germline V gene has CDR1 SGHKS and CDR2 YYEKEE (reference sequence). This CDR3 is CASSVGQANTEAFF. The CDR3 DNA sequence: TGTGCCAGCAGCGTAGGACAGGCGAACACTGAAGCTTTCTTT. The whole variable domain, remainder taken from reference TRBV5-5 and TRBJ1-1, is DAGVTQSPTHLIKTRGQQVTLRCSPISGHKSVSWYQQVLGQGPQFIFQYYEKEERGRGNFPDRFSARQFPNYSSELNVNALLLGDSALYLCASSVGQANTEAFFGQGTRLTVV.

This clonotype was counted ten times or more. The chain employs TRBV18 and TRBJ2-2; D perhaps matches TRBD1 (5 bases). Germline-derived CDR1 and CDR2 are KGHSH and LQKENI. The V end was cut by 4 bases, the J end by 2 bases, with 11 bases between. The CDR3 is made up of 15 amino acids. The DNA of the CDR3 is TGTGCCAGCTCACTAACGACAGTTAACACCGGGGAGCTGTTTTTT. Translating it yields CASSLTTVNTGELFF. The entire variable domain, with the rest obtained from reference TRBV18 and TRBJ2-2, is as follows: NAGVMQNPRHLVRRRGQEARLRCSPMKGHSHVYWYRQLPEEGLKFMVYLQKENIIDESGMPKERFSAEFPKEGPSILRIQQVVRGDSAAYFCASSLTTVNTGELFFGEGSRLTVL.

This clonotype was counted at least ten times. J is TRBJ2-1 and V is TRBV20-1; TRBD2 is a possible D gene (5 bases). V lost 2 bases to trimming and J lost 3 bases, with 11 bases between them. This CDR3 has 14 amino acids. Germline CDR1 DFQATT, CDR2 SNEGSKA (reference sequence). CDR3 sequence reads: CSARQTGNYNEQFF. DNA for the CDR3: TGCAGTGCTAGACAAACGGGGAACTACAATGAGCAGTTCTTC.

This clonotype appeared many times. V usage is TRBV12-3 or TRBV12-4 and J usage is TRBJ1-2; unclear D gene. This CDR3 is built from 13 residues. Trimming removed 7 bases at V and 4 bases at J, with 13 bases between. The CDR3 reads CASTQASTYGYTF. The CDR3 DNA reads as TGTGCCAGCACCCAAGCCTCCACCTATGGCTACACCTTC.

At least ten counts were recorded for this clonotype. This chain connects TRBV7-9 to TRBJ2-1; a possible D gene is TRBD1 (6 bases). V was shortened by 3 bases and J by 0 bases, with 12 bases between the two germline ends. This CDR3 comprises 16 residues. Germline values: CDR1 SEHNR, CDR2 FQNEAQ (reference sequence). The DNA for the CDR3 is TGTGCCAGCAGCTTGGGGGCACTTGGCTCCTACAATGAGCAGTTCTTC. As protein: CASSLGALGSYNEQFF.

This chain uses TRBV11-1 with TRBJ2-1, with D possibly being TRBD1 or TRBD2 (5 bases each). This CDR3 contains 16 residues. The V gene's germline CDR1 is SGHAT and CDR2 FQDESV (reference sequence). V lost 2 bases and J 0 bases, leaving 11 bases between the germline ends. CDR3 bases: TGTGCCAGCAGCTTACGGTGGGACGGCTCCTACAATGAGCAGTTCTTC. This gives the protein CASSLRWDGSYNEQFF.

This clonotype was recorded many times. The rearrangement uses TRBV5-1 and TRBJ2-3, with a tentative D call TRBD1 (6 bases). This CDR3 contains 15 residues. V lost 3 bases to trimming and J lost 1 base, with 12 bases between them. Germline loops: CDR1 SGHRS, CDR2 YFSETQ. CDR3 sequence (DNA): TGCGCCAGCAGCTCCACAGGGCTCCGCACAGATACGCAGTATTTT. Translation: CASSSTGLRTDTQYF. Full variable domain (outside the CDR3, taken from reference TRBV5-1 and TRBJ2-3): KAGVTQTPRYLIKTRGQQVTLSCSPISGHRSVSWYQQTPGQGLQFLFEYFSETQRNKGNFPGRFSGRQFSNSRSEMNVSTLELGDSALYLCASSSTGLRTDTQYFGPGTRLTVL.

The sample holds many counts of this clonotype. This chain links TRBV6-1 with TRBJ2-3, with 13 bases lining up with TRBD2. With 3 bases clipped from V and 4 bases from J, the junction kept 4 bases outside the gene matches. Germline CDR1 MNHNS, CDR2 SASEGT. This CDR3 is 16 amino acids long. The DNA of the CDR3 is TGTGCCAGCAGTGAGACTAGCGGGAGGATCGCAGATACGCAGTATTTT. Its protein product is CASSETSGRIADTQYF.

This clonotype was detected many times. J is TRBJ2-3 and V is TRBV6-4, with D possibly called TRBD1 or TRBD2 (6 bases each). The germline V gene encodes CDR1 MRHNA and CDR2 SNTAGT. The CDR3 totals 16 residues. Between the trimmed V and J ends, which lost 0 bases and 1 base, there was a span of 11 bases. The DNA for the CDR3 is TGTGCCAGCAGTGACTCAACGGGGGCAGGCACAGATACGCAGTATTTT. The encoded protein is CASSDSTGAGTDTQYF.

The gene calls are TRBV7-2 and TRBJ2-2, with TRBD1 identical over 8 bases. Germline V CDR1 and CDR2: SGHTA, FQGNSA. CDR3 length: 16 amino acids. With 5 bases clipped from V and 6 bases from J, the junction kept 11 bases outside the gene matches. CDR3 in DNA: TGTGCCAGCAGCCATAGGACAGGGTTAAAGGCCGGGGAGCTGTTTTTT. Its translation is CASSHRTGLKAGELFF. Supplemented by reference TRBV7-2 and TRBJ2-2, the full variable domain reads GAGVSQSPSNKVTEKGKDVELRCDPISGHTALYWYRQSLGQGLEFLIYFQGNSAPDKSGLPSDRFSAERTGGSVSTLTIQRTQQEDSAVYLCASSHRTGLKAGELFFGEGSRLTVL.

This clonotype occurred many times. The V and J genes are TRBV5-1 and TRBJ1-6; possible D gene TRBD1, 6 bases. This CDR3 is 17 amino acids long. Germline loops: CDR1 SGHRS, CDR2 YFSETQ. V lost 0 bases, J lost 5 bases, and 15 bases lay in between. CDR3 sequence (DNA): TGCGCCAGCAGCTTGGAACCCCTGGGACACAATAATTCACCCCTCCACTTT. It is translated as CASSLEPLGHNNSPLHF.

This clonotype was seen ten or more times. The chain joins TRBV4-1 to TRBJ2-1, with 14 bases lining up with TRBD2. The CDR3 consists of 17 residues. The V segment lost 0 bases and the J segment 7 bases; nucleotides outside the gene matches: 5. The germline V gene has CDR1 MGHRA and CDR2 YSYEKL. CDR3 sequence reads: CASSQEWGTSGGNEQFF. The DNA of the CDR3 is TGCGCCAGCAGCCAAGAATGGGGGACTAGCGGGGGAAATGAGCAGTTCTTC.

J is TRBJ2-7 and V is TRBV14; 8 positions match TRBD2. The CDR3 runs to 15 residues. CDR1 is SGHDN and CDR2 is FVKESK in the germline V gene. Losses at the gene ends were 1 base for V and 2 bases for J; bases not matched to a gene: 4. The CDR3: CASSQGREGTYEQYF. The CDR3 DNA is TGTGCCAGCAGCCAAGGACGGGAGGGTACCTACGAGCAGTACTTC.

Ten or more counts support this clonotype. The chain couples TRBV27 to TRBJ1-1, with D perhaps matching TRBD1 (5 bases). CDR1 is MNHEY, CDR2 SMNVEV, per germline (reference sequence). The CDR3 contains 15 residues. Trimming removed 6 bases at V and 1 base at J, with 15 bases between. CDR3: CASRPTGTANTEAFF. CDR3 sequence (DNA): TGTGCCAGCAGACCGACCGGGACGGCGAACACTGAAGCTTTCTTT.

This clonotype was seen many times. CDR3 DNA sequence: TGCAGTGCTAGAGATGTTGTTGGCGTGGAGACCCAGTACTTC. Translated: CSARDVVGVETQYF. The genes are TRBV20-1 and TRBJ2-5; D call uncertain. V was shortened by 0 bases and J by 5 bases, with 13 bases between the two germline ends. Germline V gene lookup returns CDR1 DFQATT and CDR2 SNEGSKA (reference sequence). There are 14 residues in the CDR3.

This chain links TRBV4-1 with TRBJ2-3; tentative D call: TRBD1 (5 bases). Trimming took off 5 bases at V and 2 bases at J, with 11 bases between the two ends. Germline lookup yields CDR1 MGHRA and CDR2 YSYEKL. CDR3 length equals 14 residues. The CDR3 loop is CASSWPTDTDTQYF. The CDR3 DNA sequence: TGCGCCAGCAGCTGGCCGACAGACACAGATACGCAGTATTTT.